The T cell receptor beta chain under discussion was sequenced for a study of T cell repertoires in cytomegalovirus infection. Overall study: Based on public TCR beta signatures, there were indications of CMV infection and of a matching HLA type. Regarding the study as a whole: CMV carriers having the relevant HLA were flagged by cumulative public TCR beta family frequency. CMV-specific TCR beta clonotypes restricted by HLA-C dominated the ex vivo response.

In TCRdb, the reads were re-called with MiXCR into one record per CDR3 protein. The top ten hold 2.5% to 3.5% of the sample, which has about 740,000 distinct CDR3 sequences, 35% to 40% seen once. This clonotype appeared once. Its target is unknown. It is likely a read error, because the conserved phenylalanine at the end of the CDR3 is missing. This clonotype was sampled from a human donor in good health (CMV status not recorded). Some clones in this sample may be carry-over from other donors' samples. The specimen sequenced was PBMCs.

For the CDR3, the DNA is TGTGCCAGCCAGTATACAGGGTTGAGCTATGGCTACACCCTC. It encodes CASQYTGLSYGYTL. The gene calls are TRBV19 and TRBJ1-2, with TRBD1 as a possible D gene (6 bases). Looked up from germline, CDR1 is LNHDA and CDR2 is SQIVND (reference sequence). Trimming took 9 bases from V and 4 from J, leaving 18 bases between them. The CDR3 is made up of 14 amino acids.